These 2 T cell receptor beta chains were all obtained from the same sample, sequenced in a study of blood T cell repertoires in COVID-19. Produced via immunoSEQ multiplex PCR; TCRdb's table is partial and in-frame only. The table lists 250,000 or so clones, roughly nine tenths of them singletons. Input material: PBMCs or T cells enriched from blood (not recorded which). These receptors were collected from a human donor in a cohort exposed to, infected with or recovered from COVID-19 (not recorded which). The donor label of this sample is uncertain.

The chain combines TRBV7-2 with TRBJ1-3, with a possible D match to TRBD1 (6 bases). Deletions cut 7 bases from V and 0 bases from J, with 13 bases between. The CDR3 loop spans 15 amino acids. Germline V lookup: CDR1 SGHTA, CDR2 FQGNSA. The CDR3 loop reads CASKDRPDSGNTIYF. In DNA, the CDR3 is TGTGCCAGCAAAGACAGGCCCGACTCTGGAAACACCATATATTTT.

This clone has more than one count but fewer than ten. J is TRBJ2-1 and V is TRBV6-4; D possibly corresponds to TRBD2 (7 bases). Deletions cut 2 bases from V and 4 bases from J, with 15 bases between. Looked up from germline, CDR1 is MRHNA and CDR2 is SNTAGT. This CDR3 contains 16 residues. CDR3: CASSDAAGAPYNEQFF. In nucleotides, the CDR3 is TGTGCCAGCAGTGACGCGGCGGGGGCCCCATACAATGAGCAGTTCTTC.